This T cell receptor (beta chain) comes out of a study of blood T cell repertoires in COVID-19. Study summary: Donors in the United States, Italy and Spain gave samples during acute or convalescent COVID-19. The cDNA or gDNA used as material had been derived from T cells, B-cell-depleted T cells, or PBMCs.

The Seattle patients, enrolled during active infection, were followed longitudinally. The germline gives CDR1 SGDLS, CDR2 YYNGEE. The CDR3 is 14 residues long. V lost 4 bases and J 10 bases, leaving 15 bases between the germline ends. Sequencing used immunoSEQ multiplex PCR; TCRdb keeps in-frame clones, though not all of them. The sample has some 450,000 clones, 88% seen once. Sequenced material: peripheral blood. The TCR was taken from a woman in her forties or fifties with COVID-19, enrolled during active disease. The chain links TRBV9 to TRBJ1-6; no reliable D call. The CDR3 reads CASSPARVGSPLHF. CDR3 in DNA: TGTGCCAGCAGCCCTGCGCGGGTGGGCTCACCCCTCCACTTT.